This passage covers 27 T cell receptor beta chains from one sample sequenced in a study of breast tumors, draining lymph nodes, adjacent tissues. Samples came from axillary lymph nodes draining the breast cancer. TCRdb used MiXCR to reprocess the multiplex PCR reads, holding one entry per CDR3 protein. Of 150,000 to 200,000 distinct CDR3 sequences in the sample, roughly 31% are singletons; the top ten hold 4.3%. What was sequenced was axillary lymph node tissue. The source of these receptors is a female donor with breast cancer. Some clones in this sample may be carry-over from other donors' samples.

The chain couples TRBV28 to TRBJ1-2; the D is unclear. Per the germline V gene, CDR1 is MDHEN and CDR2 is SYDVKM. The CDR3 is 14 amino acids. Trimming stripped 4 bases from V and 2 bases from J, with 11 bases between. The CDR3 protein is CASSSTVDNYGYTF. The CDR3 DNA follows: TGTGCCAGCAGTTCTACAGTGGACAACTATGGCTACACCTTC.

A word on this clonotype: One end of the junction varies from germline; a read error may be responsible. This sequence joins TRBV10-3 and TRBJ2-5, with D possibly being TRBD2 (7 bases). The CDR3 has 15 amino acids. Germline V gives CDR1 ENHRY, CDR2 SYGVKD. CDR3 amino acids: CAIGESKGGGETQYF. For the CDR3, the DNA is TGTGCCATCGGTGAGTCGAAGGGGGGGGGAGAGACCCAGTACTTC.

This clonotype was observed many times. The gene calls are TRBV7-8 and TRBJ1-4; D unclear. CDR1 and CDR2 (germline): SGHVS, FQNEAQ. Trimming shortened V by 8 bases and J by 2 bases, and 9 bases separated the two germline ends. This CDR3 contains 13 residues. The CDR3 DNA sequence: TGTGCCAGCTCCGGCACCACTAATGAAAAACTGTTTTTT. Translating gives CASSGTTNEKLFF. The full variable domain, its missing parts supplied by reference TRBV7-8 and TRBJ1-4, is GAGVSQSPRYKVAKRGQDVALRCDPISGHVSLFWYQQALGQGPEFLTYFQNEAQLDKSGLPSDRFFAERPEGSVSTLKIQRTQQEDSAVYLCASSGTTNEKLFFGSGTQLSVL.

Many counts were recorded for this clonotype. The V gene is TRBV5-5, the J gene TRBJ2-1, with TRBD1 as a possible D gene (5 bases). With 0 bases removed from V and 5 bases from J, the gap between germline ends came to 9 bases. The length of the CDR3 is 14 residues. Germline CDR1 SGHKS, CDR2 YYEKEE (reference sequence). In nucleotides, the CDR3 is TGTGCCAGCAGCTTGGAAGGGGCACACAATGAGCAGTTCTTC. Translating it yields CASSLEGAHNEQFF.

This clonotype was seen a few times. This rearrangement joins TRBV27 to TRBJ2-6, with D perhaps TRBD2 (5 bases). The CDR3 is 13 amino acids. Deletions cut 10 bases from V and 2 bases from J, with 9 bases between. The germline V gene encodes CDR1 MNHEY and CDR2 SMNVEV (reference sequence). DNA of the CDR3: TGTGCCATCCGGGGTCCTGGGGCCAACGTCCTGACTTTC. This gives the protein CAIRGPGANVLTF.

This clonotype was picked up a small number of times. This chain uses TRBV18 with TRBJ2-3; 9 bases agree with TRBD1. The J segment lost 3 bases and the V segment lost 2 bases, leaving 3 bases of the junction unmatched. Germline V gives CDR1 KGHSH, CDR2 LQKENI. The CDR3 length is 15 residues. The CDR3 region is CASSPRGQGTDTQYF. The CDR3 DNA follows: TGTGCCAGCTCACCAAGGGGACAGGGTACAGATACGCAGTATTTT.

In this sample, this clonotype turned up many times. V is TRBV5-4 and J is TRBJ1-6; D ambiguous. The germline V and J ends were trimmed by 6 bases and 0 bases, with 10 bases remaining between them. The CDR3 has 15 amino acids. CDR1 SGHNT and CDR2 YYREEE come from the germline V gene (reference sequence). The CDR3 reads CASTEGSSYNSPLHF. The DNA for the CDR3 is TGTGCCAGCACCGAAGGGAGCTCCTATAATTCACCCCTCCACTTT.

This clonotype was counted many times. The gene calls are TRBV3-1 and TRBJ2-7; 9 positions agree with TRBD2. This CDR3 is built from 18 residues. V shed 2 bases and J 4 bases; nucleotides not matched to a gene: 15. Germline CDR1 LGHDT, CDR2 YNNKEL (reference sequence). CDR3 sequence (DNA): TGTGCCAGCAGCCAAAGCCTTCGGGGGCTAGCGGGAAGGTACGAGCAGTACTTC. It codes for CASSQSLRGLAGRYEQYF.

This clonotype was observed many times. This chain connects TRBV6-5 to TRBJ1-5; D is uncertain. V shed 0 bases and J shed 4 bases, with 10 bases lying between them. The CDR3 is 15 amino acids. Germline CDR1 and CDR2: MNHEY and SVGAGI. The CDR3 region is CASSYSPAGNQPQHF. Here the CDR3 DNA reads TGTGCCAGCAGTTACTCTCCGGCGGGAAATCAGCCCCAGCATTTT.

This clonotype has ten or more counts. The chain links TRBV20-1 to TRBJ1-3; TRBD1 is a possible D gene (5 bases). Germline V gene sequence: CDR1 DFQATT, CDR2 SNEGSKA (reference sequence). This CDR3 has 15 residues. V lost 5 bases, J lost 0 bases, and 14 bases lay in between. The CDR3 DNA is TGCAGTGCTCCCGACAGTCGCTCCTCTGGAAACACCATATATTTT. Its translation: CSAPDSRSSGNTIYF.

This clonotype was found many times. This chain joins TRBV30 and TRBJ1-2; TRBD1 aligns across 7 bases. With V trimmed by 3 bases and J by 4 bases, 8 bases remained unmatched. Germline V gene sequence: CDR1 GTSNPN, CDR2 SVGIG (reference sequence). This CDR3 region has 14 residues. CDR3 amino acids: CAWRGPGQVYGYTF. CDR3 DNA: TGTGCCTGGAGAGGACCTGGACAGGTCTATGGCTACACCTTC.

This clonotype was detected ten times or more. The chain carries TRBV20-1 and TRBJ1-3, with D possibly matching TRBD1 (6 bases). The germline V and J ends were trimmed by 6 bases and 0 bases, with 18 bases remaining between them. The CDR3 is made up of 16 amino acids. Germline lookup yields CDR1 DFQATT and CDR2 SNEGSKA (reference sequence). In DNA, the CDR3 is TGCAGTGCGGGGGACACAGGGTTAAGCTCTGGAAACACCATATATTTT. Translation gives CSAGDTGLSSGNTIYF.

There are many counts of this clonotype. This chain links TRBV6-1 with TRBJ2-5; 7 bases are shared with TRBD1. CDR1 is MNHNS, CDR2 SASEGT, per germline. Germline trimming cut 5 bases from V and 2 bases from J; bases unmatched to any gene: 8. The CDR3 is 15 amino acids. CDR3: CASSRTGQWQETQYF. The CDR3 region has the DNA TGTGCCAGCAGTCGTACGGGACAGTGGCAAGAGACCCAGTACTTC.

This clonotype has a count of ten or more. This rearrangement joins TRBV5-1 to TRBJ2-5; 14 nucleotides match TRBD2. This CDR3 is 16 amino acids long. V lost 4 bases to trimming and J lost 4 bases; unmatched junction nucleotides: 6. Germline V gene data show CDR1 as SGHRS and CDR2 as YFSETQ. CDR3 loop: CASSVGGLAGVETQYF. The CDR3 DNA reads TGCGCCAGCAGCGTGGGGGGACTAGCGGGGGTAGAGACCCAGTACTTC. The complete variable domain, with remaining parts taken from reference TRBV5-1 and TRBJ2-5, reads KAGVTQTPRYLIKTRGQQVTLSCSPISGHRSVSWYQQTPGQGLQFLFEYFSETQRNKGNFPGRFSGRQFSNSRSEMNVSTLELGDSALYLCASSVGGLAGVETQYFGPGTRLLVL.

This clonotype was detected many times. V gene TRBV30 combines with J gene TRBJ1-5, with 7 bases fitting TRBD1. Unmatched junction bases numbered 6, after V lost 3 bases and J lost 4 bases. The CDR3 covers 14 residues. Germline V gene data show CDR1 as GTSNPN and CDR2 as SVGIG (reference sequence). CDR3 protein: CAWSGQDPNQPQHF. CDR3 sequence (DNA): TGTGCCTGGAGCGGACAGGACCCAAATCAGCCCCAGCATTTT. The whole variable domain, remainder taken from reference TRBV30 and TRBJ1-5, is SQTIHQWPATLVQPVGSPLSLECTVEGTSNPNLYWYRQAAGRGLQLLFYSVGIGQISSEVPQNLSASRPQDRQFILSSKKLLLSDSGFYLCAWSGQDPNQPQHFGDGTRLSIL.

The V gene is TRBV7-3, the J gene TRBJ2-5, with D possibly TRBD1 on 5 matching bases. Trimming cost V 4 bases and J 5 bases, with 32 bases left between them. CDR1 and CDR2 (germline): SGHTA, FQGTGA. The CDR3 length is 20 residues. CDR3 protein: CASSSYRRADEGNWLETQYF. CDR3 nucleotides: TGTGCCAGCAGCTCCTACCGCAGGGCTGACGAAGGGAATTGGTTGGAGACCCAGTACTTC. Using reference TRBV7-3 and TRBJ2-5 for the parts outside the CDR3, the full variable domain is GAGVSQTPSNKVTEKGKYVELRCDPISGHTALYWYRQSLGQGPEFLIYFQGTGAADDSGLPNDRFFAVRPEGSVSTLKIQRTERGDSAVYLCASSSYRRADEGNWLETQYFGPGTRLLVL.

This clonotype was counted between two and nine times. Because the CDR3 is missing its conserved closing phenylalanine or tryptophan, this is likely a read error. Because the CDR3's place on the DNA is in doubt, the DNA is left out and the CDR3 is given as listed by TCRdb. This chain joins TRBV5-1 and TRBJ1-2. The CDR3 contains 8 residues when both ends are counted. CDR1 is SGHRS, CDR2 YFSETQ, per germline. CDR3 protein: CASSLTSL.

This clonotype was detected once. Given a much more abundant clone one base away, this may be a read error. The rearrangement links TRBV19 to TRBJ2-7, with 9 bases matching TRBD1. The CDR3 has 16 amino acids. After removal of 5 bases from V and 0 bases from J, the junction contained 8 bases not matched to a gene. Germline CDR1 is LNHDA and CDR2 is SQIVND (reference sequence). The CDR3 region has the DNA TGTGCCAGTAGTTCCCCCGGGACAGGGTGCTCCTACGAGCAGTACTTC. Protein sequence: CASSSPGTGCSYEQYF.

This clonotype has ten or more counts. The rearrangement uses TRBV19 and TRBJ1-4; the D is unclear. Trimming stripped 5 bases from V and 7 bases from J, with 8 bases between. Germline V gene data show CDR1 as LNHDA and CDR2 as SQIVND (reference sequence). The CDR3 sequence is 12 residues long. CDR3 nucleotides: TGTGCCAGTAGTGAGGTTCGTGAAAAACTGTTTTTT. Protein product: CASSEVREKLFF. The full variable domain, its missing parts supplied by reference TRBV19 and TRBJ1-4, is DGGITQSPKYLFRKEGQNVTLSCEQNLNHDAMYWYRQDPGQGLRLIYYSQIVNDFQKGDIAEGYSVSREKKESFPLTVTSAQKNPTAFYLCASSEVREKLFFGSGTQLSVL.

The CDR3 spells CASSYSGMLNTEAFF. Here the CDR3 DNA reads TGTGCCAGCAGTTACTCAGGGATGTTGAACACTGAAGCTTTCTTT. V usage is TRBV6-5 and J usage is TRBJ1-1; D unresolved. Germline V gives CDR1 MNHEY, CDR2 SVGAGI. The V gene lost 0 bases and the J gene lost 0 bases, with 8 bases spanning the gap. The CDR3 is 15 amino acids.

This clonotype was recorded at least ten times. This chain links TRBV19 with TRBJ2-2, with TRBD1 as a possible D gene (6 bases). The CDR3 spans 15 residues. Germline V gives CDR1 LNHDA, CDR2 SQIVND (reference sequence). Trimming took off 1 base at V and 0 bases at J, with 6 bases between the two ends. Here the CDR3 DNA reads TGTGCCAGTAGTATAGGGACAGCGAACACCGGGGAGCTGTTTTTT. It translates to CASSIGTANTGELFF.

This clonotype was found a few times. At one boundary the junction diverges from the germline segment, which might be a read error. The chain joins TRBV6-2 or TRBV6-3 to TRBJ1-2; D is possibly TRBD1 (5 bases). Germline CDR1 MNHEY, CDR2 SVGEGT. The CDR3 covers 16 residues. The CDR3 reads CASSYGTKGRGYDYTF. CDR3 bases: TGTGCCAGCAGTTACGGGACTAAGGGTCGCGGCTATGACTACACCTTC.

This rearrangement joins TRBV18 to TRBJ1-2, with 8 bases identical to TRBD1. Per germline, CDR1 KGHSH and CDR2 LQKENI. J gave up 8 bases and V 6 bases, and 17 bases lay outside the gene matches. There are 16 residues in the CDR3. The CDR3 is CASSGLGQGAMKGYTF. The CDR3 region has the DNA TGTGCCAGCTCGGGCCTGGGGCAGGGGGCTATGAAAGGCTACACCTTC.

This clonotype was seen more than once but under ten times. The chain joins TRBV18 to TRBJ2-2; TRBD2 might be the D (6 bases). This CDR3 spans 16 amino acids. The V end was cut by 0 bases, the J end by 0 bases, with 8 bases between. CDR1 is KGHSH and CDR2 is LQKENI in the germline V gene. The DNA for the CDR3 is TGTGCCAGCTCACCACCTAGCGGAGCGAACACCGGGGAGCTGTTTTTT. This translates into CASSPPSGANTGELFF.

This chain uses TRBV9 with TRBJ1-5; no firm D call. Germline-derived CDR1 and CDR2 are SGDLS and YYNGEE. The CDR3 covers 15 residues. Trimming stripped 1 base from V and 11 bases from J, with 19 bases between. The chain's CDR3 is CASSVRTSGQETQHF. The CDR3 bases are TGTGCCAGCAGCGTACGGACTAGCGGTCAAGAGACCCAGCATTTT.

In its sample, this clonotype was seen many times. The chain couples TRBV5-1 to TRBJ2-5; 12 nucleotides line up with TRBD2. With 1 base clipped from V and 3 bases from J, the junction kept 10 bases outside the gene matches. Germline V gives CDR1 SGHRS, CDR2 YFSETQ. The length of the CDR3 is 18 residues. CDR3 residues: CASSLRRTSGNVKETQYF. The CDR3 nucleotides are TGCGCCAGCAGCTTGCGGCGGACTAGCGGGAATGTTAAAGAGACCCAGTACTTC.

This clonotype occurred many times. The rearrangement links TRBV29-1 to TRBJ1-2, with D perhaps TRBD1 (6 bases). The V and J ends lost 2 bases and 8 bases respectively, with 15 bases between them. CDR1 and CDR2 from the germline V gene are SQVTM and ANQGSEA. The CDR3 loop spans 13 amino acids. The CDR3 protein is CSVELYRAGGYTF. DNA of the CDR3: TGCAGCGTTGAACTCTACAGGGCTGGCGGCTACACCTTC.